These 5 T cell receptor beta chains were all obtained from the same sample, sequenced in a study of blood T cell repertoires in COVID-19. The table came from immunoSEQ multiplex PCR; TCRdb's copy has only in-frame clones and leaves some out. There are roughly 100,000 clones in the sample; roughly 80% occur only once, and approximately 15% lies in the top ten. The sample consisted of peripheral blood. These receptors came from a woman aged 80 or older with acute or convalescent COVID-19.

In the case of this clone: Other nucleotide sequences in the sample specify the same CDR3. The V call is TRBV11-3, the J call TRBJ2-5; weak D call: TRBD2 (5 bases). CDR1 and CDR2 from the germline V gene are SGHNT and YENEEA. V was pared by 5 bases and J by 5 bases, with 12 bases between. The CDR3 has 13 amino acids. CDR3 in amino acids: CASSRREEETQYF. In DNA form, the CDR3 reads TGTGCCAGCAGCCGACGGGAAGAGGAGACCCAGTACTTC. Filled out from reference TRBV11-3 and TRBJ2-5, the complete variable domain reads EAGVVQSPRYKIIEKKQPVAFWCNPISGHNTLYWYLQNLGQGPELLIRYENEEAVDDSQLPKDRFSAERLKGVDSTLKIQPAELGDSAVYLCASSRREEETQYFGPGTRLLVL.

The chain has TRBV5-1 and TRBJ2-7, with a possible D match to TRBD2 (5 bases). V was trimmed by 0 bases and J by 3 bases, leaving 16 bases between them. Germline V lookup: CDR1 SGHRS, CDR2 YFSETQ. The CDR3 extends over 16 amino acids. CDR3 in amino acids: CASSLGGKEDHYEQYV. The CDR3 DNA reads TGCGCCAGCAGCTTGGGGGGAAAGGAGGACCACTACGAGCAGTACGTC.

The count of this clone is one. V is TRBV14 and J is TRBJ1-1; tentative D call: TRBD1 (5 bases). CDR1 is SGHDN and CDR2 is FVKESK in the germline V gene. The CDR3 sequence is 13 residues long. V lost 3 bases and J lost 5, with 10 bases in between. In nucleotides, the CDR3 is TGTGCCAGCAGCCAGGGGCGCAGGACTGAAGCTTTCTTT. Protein product: CASSQGRRTEAFF.

The V and J genes are TRBV9 and TRBJ1-4, with 11 bases identical to TRBD1. This CDR3 comprises 15 residues. Germline V gene data show CDR1 as SGDLS and CDR2 as YYNGEE. V lost 4 bases, J lost 7 bases, and 6 bases stayed unmatched. This CDR3 is CASSPGTGGSEKLFF. CDR3 nucleotide sequence: TGTGCCAGCAGCCCGGGGACAGGGGGATCTGAAAAACTGTTTTTT. Full variable domain (missing parts from reference TRBV9 and TRBJ1-4): DSGVTQTPKHLITATGQRVTLRCSPRSGDLSVYWYQQSLDQGLQFLIQYYNGEERAKGNILERFSAQQFPDLHSELNLSSLELGDSALYFCASSPGTGGSEKLFFGSGTQLSVL.

The chain is built from TRBV6-1 and TRBJ1-2; perhaps TRBD1 as D (5 bases). V lost 2 bases and J 4 bases, leaving 17 bases between the germline ends. Germline V gene lookup returns CDR1 MNHNS and CDR2 SASEGT. This CDR3 region has 16 residues. The DNA of the CDR3 is TGTGCCAGCAGTGAACTCGCGCAGGGTTATATCTATGGCTACACCTTC. Its protein product is CASSELAQGYIYGYTF.